The present entry profiles one T cell receptor beta chain with its context. Its target is unknown. Researchers report immunoSEQ v3.0 was run at survey level. The repertoire was sequenced with immunoSEQ multiplex PCR; TCRdb's copy has only in-frame clones and lacks some. The sample holds fewer than 55,000 clones, over 90% seen once. Trimming at V came to 5 bases and at J to 2 bases, leaving 6 bases not matched to a gene. The germline CDR1 and CDR2 sequences are SQVTM and ANQGSEA. This CDR3 is 14 amino acids long. These data are taken from a study of long-term antiretroviral therapy in people with HIV. Study-level findings and limits: Post-ART, diversity grew, though it stayed under transplant donor control levels.

Specimen: unsorted PBMCs, collected 3.7 years after starting antiretroviral therapy. The chain joins TRBV29-1 to TRBJ1-5; 7 bases match TRBD1. The sequence was collected from a woman aged 45-65 years with HIV. CDR3: CSVRQGIGNQPQHF. DNA of the CDR3: TGCAGCGTTCGACAGGGAATCGGCAATCAGCCCCAGCATTTT. The full variable domain, rest sourced from reference TRBV29-1 and TRBJ1-5, is SAVISQKPSRDICQRGTSLTIQCQVDSQVTMMFWYRQQPGQSLTLIATANQGSEATYESGFVIDKFPISRPNLTFSTLTVSNMSPEDSSIYLCSVRQGIGNQPQHFGDGTRLSIL.